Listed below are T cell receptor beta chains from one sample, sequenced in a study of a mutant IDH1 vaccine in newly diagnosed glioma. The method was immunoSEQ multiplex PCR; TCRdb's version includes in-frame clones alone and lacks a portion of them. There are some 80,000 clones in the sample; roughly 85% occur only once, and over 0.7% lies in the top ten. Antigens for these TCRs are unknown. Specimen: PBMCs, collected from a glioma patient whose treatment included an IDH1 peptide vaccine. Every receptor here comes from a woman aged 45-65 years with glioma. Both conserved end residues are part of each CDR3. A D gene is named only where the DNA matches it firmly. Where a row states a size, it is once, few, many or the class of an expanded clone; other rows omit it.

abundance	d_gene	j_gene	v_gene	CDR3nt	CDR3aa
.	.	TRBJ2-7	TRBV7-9	TGTGCCAGCAGCTTAGAAGGGAACTCCGAGCAGTACTTC	CASSLEGNSEQYF
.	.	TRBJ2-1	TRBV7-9	TGTGCCAGCAGCTTAGCGGGCGTTACTCGAGCCAATGAGCAGTTCTTC	CASSLAGVTRANEQFF
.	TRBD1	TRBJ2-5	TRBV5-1	TGCGCCAGCAGCTTGAGGGACAGTAGGGAAGAGACCCAGTACTTC	CASSLRDSREETQYF
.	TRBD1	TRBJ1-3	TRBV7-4	TGTGCCAGCAGCTGCGGACAGGGTGATGCCCTTTACTCTGGAAACACCATATATTTT	CASSCGQGDALYSGNTIYF
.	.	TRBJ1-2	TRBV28	TGTGCCAGCAGGTCAGTGCGAATGAATGGCTACACCTTC	CASRSVRMNGYTF
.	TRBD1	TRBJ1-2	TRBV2	TGTGCCAGCAGGTCGATTCAGGGGGCAGGAGGCTACACCTTC	CASRSIQGAGGYTF
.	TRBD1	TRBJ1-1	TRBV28	TGTGCCAGCACCATTATTGGACAGGGGAACACTGAAGCTTTCTTT	CASTIIGQGNTEAFF
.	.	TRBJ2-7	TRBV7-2	TGTGCCAGCAGCTGGGACGTAGGGGTCTACGAGCAGTACTTC	CASSWDVGVYEQYF
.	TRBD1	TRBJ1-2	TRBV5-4	TGTGCCAGCAGCGGCCAGGGGGGAGGCTACACCTTC	CASSGQGGGYTF
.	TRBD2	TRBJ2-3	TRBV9	TGTGCCAGCAGCGTAGCGGGACTAGCGGGGCATACGCAGTATTTT	CASSVAGLAGHTQYF
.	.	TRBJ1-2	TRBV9	TGTGCCAGCAGCAGATCCGACGGATTTACCGCTAACTATGGCTACACCTTC	CASSRSDGFTANYGYTF
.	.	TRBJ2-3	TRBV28	TGTGCCAGCAGTTCCCCAGATACGCAGTATTTT	CASSSPDTQYF
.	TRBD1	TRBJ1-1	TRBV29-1	TGCAGCGCCCTGACAGGGTATACTGAAGCTTTCTTT	CSALTGYTEAFF
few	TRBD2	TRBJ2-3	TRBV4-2	TGTGCCAGCAGCCAGGGACTAGCGGGGGATACGCAGTATTTT	CASSQGLAGDTQYF
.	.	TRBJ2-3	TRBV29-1	TGCAGCGTTGAAGGAGGAGCCACAGATACGCAGTATTTT	CSVEGGATDTQYF
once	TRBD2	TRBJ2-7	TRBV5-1	TGCGCCAGCAGCCGTGGGACTAGCGGACTCTACGAGCAGTACTTC	CASSRGTSGLYEQYF
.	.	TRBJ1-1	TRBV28	TGTGCCAGCAGGCCTACAACAGGCGGCGCTGAAGCTTTCTTT	CASRPTTGGAEAFF
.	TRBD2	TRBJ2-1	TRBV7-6	TGTGCCAGCAGCTTCCTAGCGGGTAGGGCCAATGAGCAGTTCTTC	CASSFLAGRANEQFF
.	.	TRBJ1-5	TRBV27	TGTGCCAGCAGTTTTAACAGGGAGGTTGGTCAGCCCCAGCATTTT	CASSFNREVGQPQHF
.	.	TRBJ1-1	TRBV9	TGTGCCAGCAGCGCCAGACAGGACACTGAAGCTTTCTTT	CASSARQDTEAFF
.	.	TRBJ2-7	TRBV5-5	TGTGCCAGCAGCTTGGGCAGGGCCTACGAGCAGTACTTC	CASSLGRAYEQYF
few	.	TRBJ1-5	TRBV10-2	TGCGCCAGCAGTGAGGGACAGTATCAGCCCCAGCATTTT	CASSEGQYQPQHF
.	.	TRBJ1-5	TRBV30	TGTGCCTGGACTACGGACAGTAATCAGCCCCAGCATTTT	CAWTTDSNQPQHF
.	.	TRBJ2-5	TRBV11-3	TGTGCCAGCAGCCTGGAGGGGGAGACCCAGTACTTC	CASSLEGETQYF
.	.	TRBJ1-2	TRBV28	TGTGCCAGCAGTTTAGGGGCGGCCCCTAACTATGGCTACACCTTC	CASSLGAAPNYGYTF
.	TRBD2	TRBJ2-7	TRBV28	TGTGCCAGCAGTTTATCTCTACTAGCGGGTAGGCCTAACGAGCAGTACTTC	CASSLSLLAGRPNEQYF
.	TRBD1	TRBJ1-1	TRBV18	TGTGCCAGCTCACCGTCGGGGACAGGGGATCGAATGAACACTGAAGCTTTCTTT	CASSPSGTGDRMNTEAFF
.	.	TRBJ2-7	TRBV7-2	TGTGCCAGCAGTTCGAACAGGGACCTCGAGCAGTACTTC	CASSSNRDLEQYF
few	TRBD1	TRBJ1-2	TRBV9	TGTGCCAGCAGCGCGACAGGGGGCGTCTATGGCTACACCTTC	CASSATGGVYGYTF
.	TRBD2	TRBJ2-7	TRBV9	TGTGCCAGCAGCGAGACTAGCGGGAGTGTCTACGAGCAGTACTTC	CASSETSGSVYEQYF
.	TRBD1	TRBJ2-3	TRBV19	TGTGCCAGTAGTATGAGAAGTGGACAGGGTGGATATACGCAGTATTTT	CASSMRSGQGGYTQYF
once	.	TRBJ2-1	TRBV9	TGTGCCAGCAGCGTAGGAGTGACAGCCTCCTACAATGAGCAGTTCTTC	CASSVGVTASYNEQFF
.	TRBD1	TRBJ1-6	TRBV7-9	TGTGCCAGCAGTCAGGGGGACAGGGATAATTCACCCCTCCACTTT	CASSQGDRDNSPLHF
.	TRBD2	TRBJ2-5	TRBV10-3	TGTGCCATCAGTGTTTCTCTAGCGGGAGTTATAGAGACCCAGTACTTC	CAISVSLAGVIETQYF
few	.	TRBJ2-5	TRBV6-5	TGTGCCAGCAGTGTAACAGGGATGGTGAAGACCCAGTACTTC	CASSVTGMVKTQYF
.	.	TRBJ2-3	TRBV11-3	TGTGCCAGCAGCCAGAGCACAGATACGCAGTATTTT	CASSQSTDTQYF
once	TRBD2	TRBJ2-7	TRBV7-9	TGTGCCAGCGGTCAAGGGCGGGAGGGCTACGAGCAGTACTTC	CASGQGREGYEQYF
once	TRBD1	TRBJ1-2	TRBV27	TGTGCCAGCAGTCCCTCAGGGGGCTATGGCTACACCTTC	CASSPSGGYGYTF
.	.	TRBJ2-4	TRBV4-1	TGCGCCAGCAGCCAAGAAGTGGTAGGACGAAAGTTAATTCAGTACTTC	CASSQEVVGRKLIQYF
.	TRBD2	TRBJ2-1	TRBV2	TGTGCCAGCAGTGTAGGGACTAGCGGGGGAAGCTCCTACAATGAGCAGTTCTTC	CASSVGTSGGSSYNEQFF
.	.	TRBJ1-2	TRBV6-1	TGTGCCAGCAGTGAATCCCCCGGGACCGTGGGCTACACCTTC	CASSESPGTVGYTF
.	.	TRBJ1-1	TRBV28	TGTGCCAGCAGTTTATGGAGATACACTGAAGCTTTCTTT	CASSLWRYTEAFF